This is a list of T cell receptor beta chains from one sample in a study of vaccination effects on CD4 cells after COVID-19. Produced via immunoSEQ multiplex PCR; TCRdb's table is partial and in-frame only. In the table there are 21,000 or so clones, roughly three quarters of which are singletons. Which antigens these TCRs recognize remains unknown. This specimen consisted of CD4+ T cells from PBMCs cultured with HCoV-229E spike peptides, obtained after COVID-19 vaccination. These receptors originate from a human donor who received a COVID-19 vaccine. The CDR3 runs from the conserved cysteine through the conserved F or W. Each record gives: clone size, V gene, J gene, D gene, CDR3 DNA, CDR3 protein. A D gene is named only where the DNA matches it firmly. Size values are once, few and many counts, or a class for expanded clones, and some rows have none.

-	TRBV4-1	TRBJ2-7	TRBD1	TGCGCCAGCAGCCAAGATCCGTCCGTGACAGGGCGTCGCTCCTACGAGCAGTACTTC	CASSQDPSVTGRRSYEQYF
once	TRBV5-1	TRBJ2-5	-	TGCGCCAGCAGCGAAGGTGGTTTATCCCAAGAGACCCAGTACTTC	CASSEGGLSQETQYF
-	TRBV27	TRBJ2-7	-	TGTGCCAGCAGTGCAATAGAAAAGTGGTACGAGCAGTACTTC	CASSAIEKWYEQYF
-	TRBV18	TRBJ1-1	-	TGTGCCAGCTCACCACGGTCGGCTGAAGCTTTCTTT	CASSPRSAEAFF
-	TRBV7-6	TRBJ2-7	-	TGTGCCAGCAGCTCACCCGGGACATACTCCTACGAGCAGTACTTC	CASSSPGTYSYEQYF
-	TRBV19	TRBJ1-1	TRBD1	TGTGCCAGTAGTAAGGACAGGGTTGGGATGAACACTGAAGCTTTCTTT	CASSKDRVGMNTEAFF
few	TRBV18	TRBJ1-2	TRBD1	TGTGCCAGCTCACCAGGGAGACAGGGGGGTTCGGGCTACACCTTC	CASSPGRQGGSGYTF
few	TRBV5-1	TRBJ1-1	TRBD1	TGCGCCAGCAATAGGGGGCTCGGCGACACTGAAGCTTTCTTT	CASNRGLGDTEAFF
few	TRBV6-4	TRBJ2-1	TRBD2	TGTGCCAGCAGTGACTCTAGCGGGAGTTACAATGAGCAGTTCTTC	CASSDSSGSYNEQFF
few	TRBV2	TRBJ1-6	-	TGTGCCAGCAGTGACTGGGCCGGAGATAATTCACCCCTCCACTTT	CASSDWAGDNSPLHF
few	TRBV4-1	TRBJ1-2	-	TGCGCCAGCAGCCAGGGAGCTACGGGCGGCTACACCTTC	CASSQGATGGYTF
-	TRBV4-1	TRBJ2-7	-	TGCGCCAGCAGCCTAAACCGTCGGACGGATGCTACCTACGAGCAGTACTTC	CASSLNRRTDATYEQYF
-	TRBV10-2	TRBJ2-1	-	TGCGCCAGCAGTGATACAAACTTGGACAATGAGCAGTTCTTC	CASSDTNLDNEQFF
once	TRBV5-8	TRBJ2-1	-	TGTGCCAGCAGGAACAGGGCCTCCGGCAATGAGCAGTTCTTC	CASRNRASGNEQFF
-	TRBV6-5	TRBJ2-7	-	TGTGCCAGCAGCCTCGACATGGGATACGAGCAGTACTTC	CASSLDMGYEQYF
-	TRBV5-8	TRBJ2-1	-	TGTGCCAGCAGCTTGGTGGAGGGCAATGAGCAGTTCTTC	CASSLVEGNEQFF
-	TRBV4-1	TRBJ2-7	TRBD2	TGCGCCAGCAGCCAAGTAATAGCGGGAGGCCAACGCTACGAGCAGTACTTC	CASSQVIAGGQRYEQYF
-	TRBV5-4	TRBJ2-5	-	TGTGCCAGCAGCCAGATTGGACAGCAAGAGACCCAGTACTTC	CASSQIGQQETQYF
-	TRBV27	TRBJ2-5	TRBD1	TGTGCCAGCTCGCCCGGGACAGGGGGCGCAGAGACCCAGTACTTC	CASSPGTGGAETQYF
-	TRBV5-4	TRBJ2-2	TRBD1	TGTGCCAGCAGCTTGCACGGGACAGGGCAGAACACCGGGGAGCTGTTTTTT	CASSLHGTGQNTGELFF
-	TRBV6-5	TRBJ2-3	TRBD2	TGTGCCAGCAGTTACGGAGGGACTAGCGGGGTAGATACGCAGTATTTT	CASSYGGTSGVDTQYF
-	TRBV18	TRBJ1-2	TRBD1	TGTGCCAGCTCAATGGGACAGGACTATGGCTACACCTTC	CASSMGQDYGYTF
-	TRBV19	TRBJ2-1	TRBD2	TGTGCCAGTAGTATAGAAGGACGGGAGGGTGTGTACAATGAGCAGTTCTTC	CASSIEGREGVYNEQFF
few	TRBV20-1	TRBJ1-6	-	TGCAGTGCTAGTTCCATATCCTATAATTCACCCCTCCACTTT	CSASSISYNSPLHF
-	TRBV18	TRBJ2-5	TRBD1	TGTGCCAGCTCAGGGACAGGGGAAGAGACCCAGTACTTC	CASSGTGEETQYF
-	TRBV23-1	TRBJ2-7	TRBD1	TGCGCCAGCAGTCAATGGGACAGGTCGACCTACGAGCAGTACTTC	CASSQWDRSTYEQYF
-	TRBV7-2	TRBJ2-2	-	TGTGCCAGCAGCATCCTAGCTTCCACCGGGGAGCTGTTTTTT	CASSILASTGELFF
-	TRBV4-1	TRBJ2-5	TRBD2	TGCGCCAGCAGCCCGGGACTAGCGGGAGCCACAGAGACCCAGTACTTC	CASSPGLAGATETQYF
-	TRBV4-1	TRBJ2-3	-	TGCGCCAGCAGCCAAGATGAGGCAGGGGGGGATACGCAGTATTTT	CASSQDEAGGDTQYF